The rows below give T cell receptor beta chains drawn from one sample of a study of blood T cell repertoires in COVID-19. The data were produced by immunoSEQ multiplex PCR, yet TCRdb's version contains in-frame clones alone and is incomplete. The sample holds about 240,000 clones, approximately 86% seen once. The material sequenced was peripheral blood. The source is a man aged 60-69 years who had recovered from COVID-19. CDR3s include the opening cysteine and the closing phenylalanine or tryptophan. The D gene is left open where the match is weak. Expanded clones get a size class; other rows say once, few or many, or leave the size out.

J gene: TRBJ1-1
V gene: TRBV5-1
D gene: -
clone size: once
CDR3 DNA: TGCGCCAGCAGCTTGGTCGCGGGAAGGGGCCAAAATGAAGCTTTCTTT
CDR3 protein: CASSLVAGRGQNEAFF

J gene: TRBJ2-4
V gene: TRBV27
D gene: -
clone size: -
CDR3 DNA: TGTGCCAGCAGTTTGAGGCGGGGGCTGGAAAACATTCAGTACTTC
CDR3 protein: CASSLRRGLENIQYF

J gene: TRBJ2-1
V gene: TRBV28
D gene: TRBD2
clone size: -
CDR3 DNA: TGTGCCAGCCTTGGACTAGCGGAGAGATATGAGCAGTTCTTC
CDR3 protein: CASLGLAERYEQFF

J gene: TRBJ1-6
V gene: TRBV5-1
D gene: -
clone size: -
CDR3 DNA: TGCGCCAGCAGCTTGGTTTTCTTGGCAGGGGTAGCCTCAGCGGATAATTCACCCCTCCACTTT
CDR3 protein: CASSLVFLAGVASADNSPLHF

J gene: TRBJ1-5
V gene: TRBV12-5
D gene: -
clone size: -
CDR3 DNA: TGTGCTAGTGCCCCTCCGGGAGAATGGCAGCCCCAGCATTTT
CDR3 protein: CASAPPGEWQPQHF

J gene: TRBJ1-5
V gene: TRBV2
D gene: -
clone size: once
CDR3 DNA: TGTGCCAGCAGTGAGAGAACAGGGTATCAGCCCCAGCATTTT
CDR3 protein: CASSERTGYQPQHF

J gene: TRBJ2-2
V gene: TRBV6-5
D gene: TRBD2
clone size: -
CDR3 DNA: TGTGCCAGCAGTTACGGAGCGGGGGGCGCCACCGGGGAGCTGTTTTTT
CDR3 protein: CASSYGAGGATGELFF

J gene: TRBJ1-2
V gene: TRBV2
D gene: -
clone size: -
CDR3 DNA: TGTGCCAGCAGTGGGCCAGGACTCTACACCTTC
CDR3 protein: CASSGPGLYTF

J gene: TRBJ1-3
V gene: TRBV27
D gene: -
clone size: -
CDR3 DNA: TGTGCCAGCAGCTACGGAAACACCATATATTTT
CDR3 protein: CASSYGNTIYF

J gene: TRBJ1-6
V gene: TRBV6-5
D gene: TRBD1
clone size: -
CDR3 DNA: TGTGCCAGCAGTCTAAACAGGGGAAATTCACCCCTCCACTTT
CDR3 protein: CASSLNRGNSPLHF

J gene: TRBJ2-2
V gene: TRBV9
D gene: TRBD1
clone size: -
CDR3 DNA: TGTGCCAGCCAATCTAGCCAGGGGGACACCGGGGAGCTGTTTTTT
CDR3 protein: CASQSSQGDTGELFF

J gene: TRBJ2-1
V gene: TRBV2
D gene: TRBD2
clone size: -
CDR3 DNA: TGTGCCAGCAGCTTAGATTTAGCGGGATACTCCTACAATGAGCAGTTCTTC
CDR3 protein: CASSLDLAGYSYNEQFF

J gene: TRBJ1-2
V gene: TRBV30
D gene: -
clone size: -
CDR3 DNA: TGTGCCTGGAGTCTCCCCCTACGGAGGTTGAACTATGGCTACACCTTC
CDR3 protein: CAWSLPLRRLNYGYTF

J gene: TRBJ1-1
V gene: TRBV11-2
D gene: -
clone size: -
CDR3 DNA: TGTGCCAGCAGCTTAGTCGGACAGAAGAACACTGAAGCTTTCTTT
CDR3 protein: CASSLVGQKNTEAFF

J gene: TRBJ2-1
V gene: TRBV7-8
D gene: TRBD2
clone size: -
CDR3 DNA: TGTGCCAGCAGCTTGACTAGCGGGGGGGCTGTGGCCTACAATGAGCAGTTCTTC
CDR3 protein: CASSLTSGGAVAYNEQFF

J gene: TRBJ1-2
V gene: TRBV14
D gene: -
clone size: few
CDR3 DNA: TGTGCCAGCAGCCAAGATTTGGGCAGGGGCTATGGCTACACCTTC
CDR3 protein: CASSQDLGRGYGYTF

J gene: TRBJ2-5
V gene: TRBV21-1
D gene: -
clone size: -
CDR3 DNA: TGTGCCAGCAGCAATCGAAGGGGGGGGGCCCAGTACTTC
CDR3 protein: CASSNRRGGAQYF

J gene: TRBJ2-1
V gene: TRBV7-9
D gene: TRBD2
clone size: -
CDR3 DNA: TGTGCCAGCAGCCGCGGACCGGGACTAGCGGGGAATGAGCAGTTCTTC
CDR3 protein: CASSRGPGLAGNEQFF

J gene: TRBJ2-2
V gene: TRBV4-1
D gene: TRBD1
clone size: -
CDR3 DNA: TGCGCCAGCAGCCAAGTGGGGACAGGGGTCACCGGGGAGCTGTTTTTT
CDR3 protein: CASSQVGTGVTGELFF

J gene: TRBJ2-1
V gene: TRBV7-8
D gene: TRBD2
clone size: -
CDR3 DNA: TGTGCCAGCAGCTTAGCGCGGGGCGGGGGGAGCTCCTACAATGAGCAGTTCTTC
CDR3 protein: CASSLARGGGSSYNEQFF

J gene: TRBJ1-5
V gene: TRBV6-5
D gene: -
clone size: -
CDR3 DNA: TGTGCCAGCAGTTACTCGACTAATCAAGCCCAGCATTTT
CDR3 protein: CASSYSTNQAQHF

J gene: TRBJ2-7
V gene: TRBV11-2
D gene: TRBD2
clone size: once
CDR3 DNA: TGTGCCAGCAGCTCACTCGGGAGGGAGCAGTACTTC
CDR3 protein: CASSSLGREQYF

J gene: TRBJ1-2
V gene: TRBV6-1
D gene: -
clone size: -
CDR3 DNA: TGTGCCAGCAGTGACCCCGGCAGGGAGGACTATGGCTACACCTTC
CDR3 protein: CASSDPGREDYGYTF

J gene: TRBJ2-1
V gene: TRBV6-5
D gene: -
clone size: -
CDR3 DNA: TGTGCCAGCAGGAGGGGGACCCCCCAATCGCAGGAGCAGTTCTTC
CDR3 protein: CASRRGTPQSQEQFF

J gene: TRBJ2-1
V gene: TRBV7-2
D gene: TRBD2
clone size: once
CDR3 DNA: TGTGCCAGCAGCTTAGGACTAGCGGACAATGAGCAGTTCTTC
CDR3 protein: CASSLGLADNEQFF

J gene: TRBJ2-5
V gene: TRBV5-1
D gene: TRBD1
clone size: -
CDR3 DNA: TGCGCCAGCAGGGGGGACAGGGCGCTGGAGACCCAGTACTTC
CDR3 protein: CASRGDRALETQYF

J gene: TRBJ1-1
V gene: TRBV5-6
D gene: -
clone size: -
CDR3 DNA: TGTGCCAGCAGCCGTATCGCAGGGGCGCAGGCTTTCTTT
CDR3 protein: CASSRIAGAQAFF

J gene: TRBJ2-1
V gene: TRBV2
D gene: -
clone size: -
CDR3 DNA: TGTGCCAGCAGCGAGATCACCTCCTACAATGAGCAGTTCTTC
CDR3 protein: CASSEITSYNEQFF

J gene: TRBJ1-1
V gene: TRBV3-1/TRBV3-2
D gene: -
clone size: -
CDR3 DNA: TGTGCCAGCAGCCCTGACAGGAAAACGGCTGAAGCTTTCTTT
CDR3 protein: CASSPDRKTAEAFF

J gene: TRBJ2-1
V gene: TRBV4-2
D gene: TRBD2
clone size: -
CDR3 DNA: TGTGCCAGCAGCCAAGAGACTAGCGCTGGGTACAATGAGCAGTTCTTC
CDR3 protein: CASSQETSAGYNEQFF

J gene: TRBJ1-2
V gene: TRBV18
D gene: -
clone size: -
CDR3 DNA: TGTGCCAGCTCACGACTGTTATATGGCTACACCTTC
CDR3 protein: CASSRLLYGYTF

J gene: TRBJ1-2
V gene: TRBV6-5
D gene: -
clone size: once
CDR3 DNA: TGTGCCAGCAAGCGGGGGGAGGCCTATGGCTACACCTTC
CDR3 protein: CASKRGEAYGYTF

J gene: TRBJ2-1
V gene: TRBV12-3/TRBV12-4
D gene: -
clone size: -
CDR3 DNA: TGTGCCAGCAGCCCTGGCAGGTACAATGAGCAGTTCTTC
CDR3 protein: CASSPGRYNEQFF

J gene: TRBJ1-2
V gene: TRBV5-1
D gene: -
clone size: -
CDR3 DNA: TGCGCCAGCAGCTTTCCGGGGACACGCTATGGCTACACCTTC
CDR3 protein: CASSFPGTRYGYTF

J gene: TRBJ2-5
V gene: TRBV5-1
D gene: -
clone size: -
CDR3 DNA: TGCGCCAGCAGCCCCCCGACTAGGAGGGAGACCCAGTACTTC
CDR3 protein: CASSPPTRRETQYF

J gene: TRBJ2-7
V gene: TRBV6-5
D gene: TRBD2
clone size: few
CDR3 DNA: TGTGCCAGCAGTTATTCCCCGACTAGCCTCGTTGGGGAGCAGTACTTC
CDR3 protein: CASSYSPTSLVGEQYF

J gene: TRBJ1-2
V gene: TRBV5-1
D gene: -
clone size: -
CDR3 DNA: TGCGCCAGCAGCTTGGCCCCGGGAGGCTATGGCTACACCTTC
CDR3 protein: CASSLAPGGYGYTF

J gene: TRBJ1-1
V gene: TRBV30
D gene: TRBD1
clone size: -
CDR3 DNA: TGTGCCTGGAGTAAAGAGACAGGGTGGTGGAGGAACACTGAAGCTTTCTTT
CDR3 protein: CAWSKETGWWRNTEAFF

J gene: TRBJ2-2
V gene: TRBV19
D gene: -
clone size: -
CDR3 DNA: TGTGCCAGCCGGACATTTAAGACCGGGGAGCTGTTTTTT
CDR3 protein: CASRTFKTGELFF

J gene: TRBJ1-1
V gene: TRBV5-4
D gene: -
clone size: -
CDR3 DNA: TGTGCCAGCAGCCACTTCAGGGAATTGAACACTGAAGCTTTCTTT
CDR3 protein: CASSHFRELNTEAFF

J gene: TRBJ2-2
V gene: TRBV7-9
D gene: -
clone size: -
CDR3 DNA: TGTGCCAGCAGCCAAAGGCAGGGGTTTGCCGGGGAGCTGTTTTTT
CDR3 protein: CASSQRQGFAGELFF